This TCR beta chain stems from a study of beta chain features in type 1 diabetes. The study, taken as a whole, reports: Type 1 diabetes patients showed a moderate but significant shortening of TCRB CDR3s in all four CD4+ subsets. The study left unresolved whether HLA type influences TCRB rearrangement.

With regard to this clone: The antigen is not known.

Trimming took off 0 bases at V and 2 bases at J, with 9 bases between the two ends. The germline CDR1 and CDR2 sequences are SGHRS and YFSETQ. There are 14 residues in the CDR3. Expressed TCRB transcripts were sequenced because the isolated RNA had all been reverse transcribed beforehand. Samples of naive, central memory and regulatory T cells yielded a mean of around 3.8 million reads. TCRdb's copy holds only in-frame clones and misses some; the assay was immunoSEQ multiplex PCR. The table has 850,000 to 900,000 clones, 15% to 20% seen once; the top ten hold 0.023%. Populations obtained by sorting all exceeded 95% purity.

The sample was naive CD4+ T cells from blood. The chain uses TRBV5-1 and TRBJ2-7; D is unresolved. The sequence was obtained from a woman aged 18-35 years in good health. The CDR3 protein is CASSLDHNTYEQYF. The CDR3 DNA follows: TGCGCCAGCAGCTTGGATCACAATACCTACGAGCAGTACTTC.